The text below deals with one TCR beta chain. This sample was included in a study of PD-L1 blockade in urothelial cancer. Looking at the study overall: Investigators checked blood 3 weeks (second dose) and 6 weeks after treatment start. Counts from blood samples showed a median of approximately 150,000 T cells.

Germline values: CDR1 SGDLS, CDR2 YYNGEE. J was trimmed by 4 bases and V by 2 bases; bases with no gene match: 5. This CDR3 has 16 residues. Repertoires were generated with immunoSEQ multiplex PCR, while TCRdb's copy carries only in-frame clones and drops some. This table has 70,000 or so clones, around 90% appearing once. Time point here: pretreatment peripheral blood. This TCR was sampled from a man aged 65-85 years with urothelial cancer. Sequences were derived from PBMCs, sampled around atezolizumab (anti-PD-L1) treatment. The V gene is TRBV9, the J gene TRBJ2-6, with 8 positions matching TRBD2. CDR3 DNA sequence: TGTGCCAGCAGCGTTAGCGGGACGCAAGGGGCCAACGTCCTGACTTTC. Residues: CASSVSGTQGANVLTF.